This is a list of T cell receptor beta chains from one sample in a study of T cell repertoires in cytomegalovirus infection. Which antigens these TCRs recognize remains unknown. TCRdb redid the calling of the reads with MiXCR, one entry per CDR3 protein. The table lists hundreds of thousands of distinct CDR3 sequences, about 30% of them singletons. The source was cultured PBMCs, collected from culture after CMV antigen stimulation. These receptors all come from a human donor in good health (CMV status not recorded). Some clones in this sample may be carry-over from other donors' samples. The CDR3 runs from the conserved cysteine through the conserved F or W. The D gene is left open where the match is weak. Clone size appears in some rows only: once, few, many, or a class for an expanded clone.

TRBJ2-7 | NA | NA | TRBV29-1 | CSVEDPWKPTGIEQYF | TGCAGCGTTGAAGACCCCTGGAAGCCGACAGGAATCGAGCAGTACTTC
TRBJ2-5 | NA | NA | TRBV10-3 | CAISERYQGSSQETQYF | TGTGCCATCAGTGAGAGATACCAGGGGTCATCTCAAGAGACCCAGTACTTC
TRBJ2-7 | NA | NA | TRBV7-2 | CASSRAQPGYEQYF | TGTGCCAGCAGCCGTGCACAGCCCGGGTACGAGCAGTACTTC
TRBJ2-5 | TRBD2 | NA | TRBV6-6 | CASRGGDQETQYF | TGTGCCAGCCGGGGAGGGGATCAAGAGACCCAGTACTTC
TRBJ1-6 | NA | few | TRBV6-1 | CASSDGRASSYNSPLHF | TGTGCCAGCAGTGATGGGAGGGCTAGCTCCTATAATTCACCCCTCCACTTT
TRBJ2-7 | TRBD1 | few | TRBV7-2 | CASSLGTGVLYEQYF | TGTGCCAGCAGCTTAGGGACAGGGGTGTTGTACGAGCAGTACTTC
TRBJ2-7 | NA | NA | TRBV7-6 | CASSLALAPEQYF | TGTGCCAGCAGCTTAGCTCTCGCTCCCGAGCAGTACTTC
TRBJ2-3 | NA | NA | TRBV19 | CASSAGLWPDTQYF | TGTGCCAGTAGTGCAGGCTTGTGGCCAGATACGCAGTATTTT
TRBJ1-1 | NA | many | TRBV7-8 | CASSLSSTGGVGAFF | TGTGCCAGCAGCTTAAGTTCGACAGGTGGAGTTGGAGCTTTCTTT
TRBJ2-1 | NA | few | TRBV7-9 | CASSSRDKRYNEQFF | TGTGCCAGCAGCTCCCGGGACAAAAGATACAATGAGCAGTTCTTC
TRBJ2-7 | NA | many | TRBV6-1 | CASRTYRDTLYEQYF | TGTGCCAGCAGAACATATAGGGACACCCTCTACGAGCAGTACTTC
TRBJ1-5 | NA | NA | TRBV19 | CASSIERDGNQPQHF | TGTGCCAGTAGTATAGAGCGGGACGGCAATCAGCCCCAGCATTTT
TRBJ2-1 | NA | few | TRBV7-2 | CASSLDSGQGGNEQFF | TGTGCCAGCAGCTTAGATAGCGGCCAGGGCGGGAATGAGCAGTTCTTC
TRBJ2-5 | NA | NA | TRBV4-3 | CASSRWLVSGTQYF | TGCGCCAGCAGCCGATGGCTGGTATCTGGGACCCAGTACTTC
TRBJ2-1 | TRBD2 | few | TRBV5-1 | CASSLEAASGLYEQFF | TGCGCCAGCAGCTTGGAGGCGGCTAGCGGGCTCTATGAGCAGTTCTTC
TRBJ1-6 | NA | NA | TRBV20-1 | CSAFRTVNNSPLHF | TGCAGTGCTTTCCGGACCGTAAATAATTCACCCCTCCACTTT
TRBJ2-2 | NA | NA | TRBV11-2 | CASSPRPAANTGELFF | TGTGCCAGCAGCCCCCGCCCAGCGGCGAACACCGGGGAGCTGTTTTTT
TRBJ2-5 | NA | many | TRBV7-8 | CASSLAQGLLETQYF | TGTGCCAGCAGCTTAGCCCAGGGTTTATTAGAGACCCAGTACTTC
TRBJ2-5 | NA | few | TRBV28 | CASSQGSLGTQYF | TGTGCCAGCAGTCAAGGAAGCCTTGGGACCCAGTACTTC
TRBJ1-1 | NA | NA | TRBV5-5 | CASSAYKIGTIPWGDETEAFF | TGTGCCAGCAGCGCCTACAAGATTGGCACTATTCCCTGGGGGGACGAGACTGAAGCTTTCTTT
TRBJ2-7 | NA | NA | TRBV12-5 | CASGPAGQPYEQYF | TGTGCTAGTGGCCCGGCGGGGCAGCCCTACGAGCAGTACTTC
TRBJ2-1 | NA | NA | TRBV19 | CASSITGKPNEQFF | TGTGCCAGTAGTATAACGGGGAAACCCAATGAGCAGTTCTTC
TRBJ1-2 | TRBD1 | NA | TRBV7-9 | CASSFRHMGTDTNYGYTF | TGTGCCAGCAGCTTTCGTCATATGGGGACAGATACTAACTATGGCTACACCTTC
TRBJ1-6 | NA | few | TRBV7-6 | CASSSGYRVNRPLHF | TGTGCCAGCAGCTCCGGATACCGGGTTAATAGACCCCTCCACTTT